This T cell receptor beta chain was sequenced in a study of T-cell memory formation after mild COVID-19. This clonotype has at least ten counts. What it binds is not known. The study's findings and limits: Clones that contracted from day 15 to 85 had balanced CD4/CD8; later expanders were CD4+ biased.

Per germline, CDR1 SGHTA and CDR2 FQGNSA. Trimming stripped 5 bases from V and 3 bases from J, with 12 bases between. The CDR3 runs to 14 residues. A 5'RACE reaction primed in the constant segment made cDNA libraries of TCR alpha and TCR beta, and these carried sample barcodes and UMIs. One entry per CDR3 protein, called by TCRdb with MiXCR from the 5' RACE reads. Found here are about 33,000 distinct CDR3 sequences, roughly 21% of them singletons; the top ten hold roughly 1.4%. The source material was PBMCs or a T cell subset sorted from them (not recorded which). The chain is built from TRBV7-2 and TRBJ2-3; either TRBD1 or TRBD2 may fit D (6 bases each). The clonotype comes from an adult who had mild COVID-19 (a few samples of this study predate the infection). Cell type and time point are not known. CDR3 nucleotide sequence: TGTGCCAGCAGCCCGGGGGCGGCGACAGATACGCAGTATTTT. It specifies CASSPGAATDTQYF.